The 7 T cell receptor beta chains below come from one sample, sequenced in a study of a mutant IDH1 vaccine in newly diagnosed glioma. The antigens of these receptors remain unknown. TCRdb's copy holds only in-frame clones and misses some; the assay was immunoSEQ multiplex PCR. The sample has about 60,000 clones, roughly 80% seen once. Documented time point: week 35, safety follow-up. Doses of 300 ug of mutant IDH1 20-mer peptide were given with topical imiquimod. The starting material was PBMCs, obtained from a glioma patient whose treatment included an IDH1 peptide vaccine. Receptors were obtained from a man aged 25-45 years with glioma.

The CDR3 bases are TGTGCCAGCAGCTTAGGTGAGGGGGTAGCTTCTATAGACGAGCAGTACTTC. Residues: CASSLGEGVASIDEQYF. The chain carries TRBV5-6 and TRBJ2-7; tentatively, D is TRBD1 (6 bases). Trimming left V 2 bases short and J 5 bases short, with 23 bases between. CDR1 SGHDT and CDR2 YYEEEE come from the germline V gene. The CDR3 sequence is 17 residues long. Full variable domain (missing parts from reference TRBV5-6 and TRBJ2-7): DAGVTQSPTHLIKTRGQQVTLRCSPKSGHDTVSWYQQALGQGPQFIFQYYEEEERQRGNFPDRFSGHQFPNYSSELNVNALLLGDSALYLCASSLGEGVASIDEQYFGPGTRLTVT.

The CDR3 region has the DNA TGTGCCAGCAGCCTCGCGGGACTAGCGGGGGGGAAGTTCTTC. The encoded protein is CASSLAGLAGGKFF. This sequence joins TRBV5-4 and TRBJ2-1; TRBD2 aligns across 16 bases. V was pared by 4 bases and J by 14 bases, with 6 bases of the junction left unmatched. Germline CDR1 SGHNT, CDR2 YYREEE (reference sequence). The CDR3 is made up of 14 amino acids.

The rearrangement joins TRBV10-2 to TRBJ1-2; weak D call: TRBD1 (6 bases). The ends were cut back, 5 bases at V and 5 bases at J, with 15 bases in the middle. Germline assignment: CDR1 WSHSY and CDR2 SAAADI. The CDR3 length is 14 residues. The CDR3 sequence: CASSTGTTVYGYTF. CDR3 nucleotide sequence: TGCGCCAGCAGTACCGGGACAACAGTGTATGGCTACACCTTC.

J is TRBJ2-7 and V is TRBV5-4; 10 bases line up with TRBD2. The CDR3 is 14 residues long. V lost 4 bases and J lost 5; bases outside the gene matches: 6. CDR1 SGHNT and CDR2 YYREEE come from the germline V gene (reference sequence). The CDR3 loop is CASSIGLAEDEQYF. CDR3 coding DNA: TGTGCCAGCAGCATTGGACTAGCGGAGGACGAGCAGTACTTC.

The chain joins TRBV19 to TRBJ1-2; no definite D call. The V and J ends lost 4 bases and 7 bases respectively, with 22 bases between them. The CDR3 is made up of 16 amino acids. Germline V gene lookup returns CDR1 LNHDA and CDR2 SQIVND (reference sequence). The CDR3 region is CASSTTPGRLAIGYTF. CDR3 nucleotides: TGTGCCAGTAGTACAACCCCCGGCAGGCTGGCGATTGGCTACACCTTC.

This sequence joins TRBV13 and TRBJ2-2; no definite D call. This CDR3 comprises 14 residues. Between the trimmed V and J ends, which lost 0 bases and 4 bases, there was a span of 6 bases. Germline CDR1 PRHDT, CDR2 FYEKMQ (reference sequence). The CDR3 is CASSLGRPTGELFF. In DNA form, the CDR3 reads TGTGCCAGCAGCTTAGGGCGGCCCACCGGGGAGCTGTTTTTT.

This clone was counted a few times. V is TRBV9 and J is TRBJ1-5; no clear D gene. The CDR3 length is 13 residues. Germline CDR1 SGDLS, CDR2 YYNGEE. Trimming removed 4 bases at V and 9 bases at J, with 14 bases between. The DNA of the CDR3 is TGTGCCAGCAGCCCTGCGGTTCAGGTGCCCCAGCATTTT. Translating gives CASSPAVQVPQHF.